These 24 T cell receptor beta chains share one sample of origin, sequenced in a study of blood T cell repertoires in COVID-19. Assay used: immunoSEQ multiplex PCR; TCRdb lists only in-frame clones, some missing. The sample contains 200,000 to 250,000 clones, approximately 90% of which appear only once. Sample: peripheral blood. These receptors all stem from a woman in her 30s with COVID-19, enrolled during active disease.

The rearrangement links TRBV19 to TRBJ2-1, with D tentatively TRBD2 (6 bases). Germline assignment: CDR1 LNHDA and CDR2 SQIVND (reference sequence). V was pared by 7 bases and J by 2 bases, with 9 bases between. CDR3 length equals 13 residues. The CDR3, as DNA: TGTGCCAGTAAGAAGCGGGCCTACAATGAGCAGTTCTTC. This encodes CASKKRAYNEQFF.

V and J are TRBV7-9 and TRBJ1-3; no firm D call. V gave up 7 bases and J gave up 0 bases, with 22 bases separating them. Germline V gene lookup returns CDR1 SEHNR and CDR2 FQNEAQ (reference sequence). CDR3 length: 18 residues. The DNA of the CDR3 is TGTGCCAGCATCTCCACGCTGCCGGGAATACGCTCTGGAAACACCATATATTTT. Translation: CASISTLPGIRSGNTIYF.

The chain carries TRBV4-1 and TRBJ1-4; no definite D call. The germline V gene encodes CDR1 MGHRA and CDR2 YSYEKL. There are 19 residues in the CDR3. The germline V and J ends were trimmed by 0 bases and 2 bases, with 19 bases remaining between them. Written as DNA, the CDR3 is TGCGCCAGCAGCCAAGATTTAGAGGCTTCGGGAAGGACTAATGAAAAACTGTTTTTT. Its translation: CASSQDLEASGRTNEKLFF.

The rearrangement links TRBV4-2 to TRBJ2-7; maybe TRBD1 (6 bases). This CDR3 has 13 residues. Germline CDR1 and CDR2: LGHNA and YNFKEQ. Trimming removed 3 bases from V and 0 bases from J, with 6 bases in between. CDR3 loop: CASSQDSSYEQYF. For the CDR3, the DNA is TGTGCCAGCAGCCAGGACAGCTCCTACGAGCAGTACTTC.

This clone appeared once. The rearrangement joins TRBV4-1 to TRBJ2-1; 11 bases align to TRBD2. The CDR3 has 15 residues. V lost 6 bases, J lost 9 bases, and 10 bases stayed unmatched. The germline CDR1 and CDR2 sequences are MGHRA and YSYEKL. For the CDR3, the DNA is TGCGCCAGCAGGCCGACTAGCGGGGAACGTGGTGAGCAGTTCTTC. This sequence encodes CASRPTSGERGEQFF.

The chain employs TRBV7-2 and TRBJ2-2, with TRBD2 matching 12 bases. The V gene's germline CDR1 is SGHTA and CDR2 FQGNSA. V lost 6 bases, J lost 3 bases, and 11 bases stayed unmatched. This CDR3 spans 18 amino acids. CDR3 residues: CASRLSTSGSFYTGELFF. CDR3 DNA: TGTGCCAGCAGGTTATCGACTAGCGGGAGTTTTTACACCGGGGAGCTGTTTTTT.

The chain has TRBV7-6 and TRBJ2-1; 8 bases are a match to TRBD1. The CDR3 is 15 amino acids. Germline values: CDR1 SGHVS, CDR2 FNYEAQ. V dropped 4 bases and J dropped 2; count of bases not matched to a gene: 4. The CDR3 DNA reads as TGTGCCAGCAGCTCCGGGACAGGACCCTACAATGAGCAGTTCTTC. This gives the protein CASSSGTGPYNEQFF.

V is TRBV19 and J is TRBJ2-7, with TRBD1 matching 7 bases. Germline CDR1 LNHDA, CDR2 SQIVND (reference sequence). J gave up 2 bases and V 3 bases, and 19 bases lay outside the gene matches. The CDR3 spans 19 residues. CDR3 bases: TGTGCCAGTAGTATCCCCCTTGCGACAGGACAGGAACGGACCTACGAGCAGTACGTC. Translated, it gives CASSIPLATGQERTYEQYV.

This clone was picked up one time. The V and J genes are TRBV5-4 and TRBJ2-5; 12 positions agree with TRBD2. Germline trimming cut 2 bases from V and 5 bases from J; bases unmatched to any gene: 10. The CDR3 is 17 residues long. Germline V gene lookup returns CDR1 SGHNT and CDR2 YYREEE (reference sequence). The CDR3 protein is CASSLGLAGGPQETQYF. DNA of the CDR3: TGTGCCAGCAGCTTAGGTCTAGCGGGAGGGCCCCAGGAGACCCAGTACTTC.

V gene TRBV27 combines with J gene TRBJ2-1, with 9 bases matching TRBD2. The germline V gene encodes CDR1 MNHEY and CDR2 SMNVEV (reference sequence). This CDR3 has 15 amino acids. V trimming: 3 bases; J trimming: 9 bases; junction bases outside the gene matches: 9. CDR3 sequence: CASSFMAGGPGEQFF. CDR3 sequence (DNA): TGTGCCAGCAGTTTTATGGCGGGAGGGCCCGGTGAGCAGTTCTTC.

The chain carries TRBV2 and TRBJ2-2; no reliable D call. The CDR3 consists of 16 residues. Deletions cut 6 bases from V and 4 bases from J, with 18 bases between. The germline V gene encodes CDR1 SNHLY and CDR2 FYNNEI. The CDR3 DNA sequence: TGTGCCAGCAGCCTTCTCTCCTCCCGGAGCACCGGGGAGCTGTTTTTT. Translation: CASSLLSSRSTGELFF.

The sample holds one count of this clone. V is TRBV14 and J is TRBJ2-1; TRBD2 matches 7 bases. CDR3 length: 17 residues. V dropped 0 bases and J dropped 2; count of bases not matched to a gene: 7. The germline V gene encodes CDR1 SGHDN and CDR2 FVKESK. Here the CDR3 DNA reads TGTGCCAGCAGCCAAGATCTCCCGGGAGGAACCTACAATGAGCAGTTCTTC. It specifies CASSQDLPGGTYNEQFF.

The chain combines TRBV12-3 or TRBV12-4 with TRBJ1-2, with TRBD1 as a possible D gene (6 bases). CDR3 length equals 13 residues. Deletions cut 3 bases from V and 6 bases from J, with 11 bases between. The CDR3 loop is CASSFQDSDGYTF. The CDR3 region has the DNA TGTGCCAGCAGTTTTCAGGACAGTGATGGCTACACCTTC.

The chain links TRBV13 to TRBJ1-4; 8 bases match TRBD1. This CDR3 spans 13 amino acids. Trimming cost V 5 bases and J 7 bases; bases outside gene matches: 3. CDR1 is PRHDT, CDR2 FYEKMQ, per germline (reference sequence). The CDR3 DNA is TGTGCCAGCAGCCCACAGGGGGGTGAAAAACTGTTTTTT. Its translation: CASSPQGGEKLFF.

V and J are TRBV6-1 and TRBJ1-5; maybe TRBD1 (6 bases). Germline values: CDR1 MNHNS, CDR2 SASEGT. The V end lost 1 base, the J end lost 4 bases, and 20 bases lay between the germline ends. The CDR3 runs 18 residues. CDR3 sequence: CASSEGRGRYPVNQPQHF. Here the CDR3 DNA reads TGTGCCAGCAGTGAAGGCAGGGGACGCTACCCTGTTAATCAGCCCCAGCATTTT.

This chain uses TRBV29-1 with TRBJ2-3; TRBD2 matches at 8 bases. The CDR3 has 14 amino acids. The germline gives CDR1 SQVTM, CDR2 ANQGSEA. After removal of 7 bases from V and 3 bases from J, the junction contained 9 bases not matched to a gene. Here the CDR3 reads CSAARTSRTDTQYF. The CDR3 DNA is TGCAGCGCCGCTCGGACTAGCAGGACAGATACGCAGTATTTT.

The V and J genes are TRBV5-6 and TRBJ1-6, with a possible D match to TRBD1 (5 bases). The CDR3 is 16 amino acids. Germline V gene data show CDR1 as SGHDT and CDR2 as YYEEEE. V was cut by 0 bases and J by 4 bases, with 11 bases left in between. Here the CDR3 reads CASSLGQFTYNSPLHF. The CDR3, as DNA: TGTGCCAGCAGCTTGGGACAGTTTACTTATAATTCACCCCTCCACTTT.

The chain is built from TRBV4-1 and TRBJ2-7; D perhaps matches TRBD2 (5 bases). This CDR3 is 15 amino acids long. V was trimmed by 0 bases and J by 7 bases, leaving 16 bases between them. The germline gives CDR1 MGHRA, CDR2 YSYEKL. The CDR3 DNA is TGCGCCAGCAGCCAAGACGGGGTCCAGGCCCGGGAGCAGTACGTC. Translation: CASSQDGVQAREQYV.

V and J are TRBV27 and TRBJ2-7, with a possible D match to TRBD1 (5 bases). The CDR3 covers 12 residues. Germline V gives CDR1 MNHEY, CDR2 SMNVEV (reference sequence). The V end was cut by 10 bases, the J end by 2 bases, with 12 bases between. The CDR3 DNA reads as TGTGCCAAATCCAGGGTTGCCTACGAGCAGTACTTC. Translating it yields CAKSRVAYEQYF.

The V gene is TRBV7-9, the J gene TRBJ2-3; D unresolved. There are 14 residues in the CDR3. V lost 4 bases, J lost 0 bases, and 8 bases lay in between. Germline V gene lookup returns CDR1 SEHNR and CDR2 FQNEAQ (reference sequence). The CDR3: CASSSAGSTDTQYF. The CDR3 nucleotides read TGTGCCAGCAGCTCGGCAGGTAGCACAGATACGCAGTATTTT.

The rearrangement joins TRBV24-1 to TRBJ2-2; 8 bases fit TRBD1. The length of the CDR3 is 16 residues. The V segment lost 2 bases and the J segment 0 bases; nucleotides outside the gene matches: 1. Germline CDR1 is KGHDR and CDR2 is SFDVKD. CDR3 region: CATSDSGGANTGELFF. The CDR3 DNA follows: TGTGCCACCAGTGATTCAGGGGGCGCGAACACCGGGGAGCTGTTTTTT.

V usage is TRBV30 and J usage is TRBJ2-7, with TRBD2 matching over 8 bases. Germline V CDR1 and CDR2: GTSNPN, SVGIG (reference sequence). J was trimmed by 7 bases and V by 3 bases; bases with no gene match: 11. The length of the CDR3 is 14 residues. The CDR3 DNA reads TGTGCCTGGAGCCGGGGACTAGGGAAGGGGGAGCAGTACGTC. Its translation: CAWSRGLGKGEQYV.

The CDR3 sequence is CASSLRTGGDTEAFF. The DNA for the CDR3 is TGTGCCAGCTCACTACGGACAGGGGGGGACACTGAAGCTTTCTTT. V is TRBV18 and J is TRBJ1-1, with 10 bases fitting TRBD1. The germline CDR1 and CDR2 sequences are KGHSH and LQKENI. The CDR3 contains 15 residues. Trimming took 4 bases from V and 3 from J; bases not matched to a gene: 5.

The CDR3 DNA is TGTGCCAGCAGCTTGAGGACTTTCTACGAGCAGTACTTC. Protein: CASSLRTFYEQYF. The chain is built from TRBV5-6 and TRBJ2-7, with a possible D match to TRBD2 (5 bases). In germline, CDR1 is SGHDT, CDR2 YYEEEE. The CDR3 is 13 residues long. Between the trimmed V and J ends, which lost 1 base and 3 bases, there was a span of 8 bases.